The following is a TCR beta chain sequence with its context. The entry originates in a study of blood T cell repertoires in COVID-19. Overall study context: There were acute and convalescent COVID-19 samples, and they came from the United States, Italy and Spain.

TCRdb's copy holds only in-frame clones and misses some; the assay was immunoSEQ multiplex PCR. The sample lists about 140,000 clones, under 90% occurring once. The CDR3 sequence is 14 residues long. Trimming took 1 base from V and 7 from J, leaving 11 bases between them. The germline gives CDR1 SEHNR, CDR2 FQNEAQ (reference sequence). Sequencing used peripheral blood. The rearrangement links TRBV7-9 to TRBJ2-4, with D perhaps matching TRBD1 (5 bases). This TCR came from a woman aged 60-70 years with active or convalescent COVID-19. The CDR3 is CASSLGQGMNIQYF. Written as DNA, the CDR3 is TGTGCCAGCAGCTTAGGGCAGGGTATGAACATTCAGTACTTC.